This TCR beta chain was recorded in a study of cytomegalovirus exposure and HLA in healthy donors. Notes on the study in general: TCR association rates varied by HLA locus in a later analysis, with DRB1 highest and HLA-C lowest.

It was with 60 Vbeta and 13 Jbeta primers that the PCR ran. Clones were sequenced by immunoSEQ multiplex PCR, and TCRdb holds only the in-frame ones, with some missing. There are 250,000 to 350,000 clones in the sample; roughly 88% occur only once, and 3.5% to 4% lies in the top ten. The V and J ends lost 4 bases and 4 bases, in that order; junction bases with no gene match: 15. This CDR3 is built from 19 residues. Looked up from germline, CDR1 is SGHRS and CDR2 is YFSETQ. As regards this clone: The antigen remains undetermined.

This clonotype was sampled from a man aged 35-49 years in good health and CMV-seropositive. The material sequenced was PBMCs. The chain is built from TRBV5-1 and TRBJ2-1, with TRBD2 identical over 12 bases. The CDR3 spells CASSALLAGGRGNYNEQFF. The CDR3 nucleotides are TGCGCCAGCAGCGCATTACTAGCGGGAGGACGGGGAAATTACAATGAGCAGTTCTTC.